The source of this T cell receptor (beta chain) is a study of spatial heterogeneity in lung cancer. Background on the study: Tumor-region TCR transcript counts correlated strongly with a T cell module score from matched bulk RNA-seq.

About this clonotype: What it recognizes is unknown.

Whole-study results and caveats: The number of expanded tumor alpha and beta chains correlated with mutation number.

Trimming took off 5 bases at V and 0 bases at J, with 18 bases between the two ends. CDR3 length: 16 amino acids. Germline V lookup: CDR1 DFQATT, CDR2 SNEGSKA (reference sequence). Time point specified: sample taken at primary tumor resection. Whole RNA came from tumor, nontumor lung or frozen PBMC and was sequenced without being sorted. Using its own MiXCR run on the 5' RACE reads, TCRdb lists one record per CDR3 protein. Of about 100,000 distinct CDR3 sequences in the sample, 3.5% to 5% are singletons; the top ten hold 20% to 25%. Sequenced here: lung tumor tissue, sampled at surgery. The gene calls are TRBV20-1 and TRBJ2-3; a weak D match, TRBD1 (6 bases). The sequence was obtained from a male donor with early-stage non-small cell lung cancer. The CDR3, as DNA: TGCAGTGCTCGGAGGAGGACAAGGGGGAGCACAGATACGCAGTATTTT. The encoded protein is CSARRRTRGSTDTQYF.